The clone carrying this T cell receptor (beta chain) was detected a few times. This entry belongs to a study of blood T cells in healthy people across ages. With V trimmed by 8 bases and J by 9 bases, 8 bases remained unmatched. Germline V CDR1 and CDR2: MNHEY, SVGEGT. The CDR3 length is 12 residues. Combining a sample-barcoded 5' primer with a J-beta primer mix, a second PCR ran for roughly 6 to 12 cycles. TCRdb called the 5' RACE reads again in MiXCR, with one record for every CDR3 protein. The table includes some 760,000 distinct CDR3 sequences, 20% to 25% detected once. A further study also used this sample, focusing on T cells of mothers and their children.

This TCR derives from a boy younger than 18 in good health. Material for sequencing was blood. The V and J genes are TRBV6-2 or TRBV6-3 and TRBJ1-1; the match to TRBD1 covers 8 bases. The CDR3 DNA is TGTGCCAGCGGACAGGGTATGGCTAAAGCTTTCTTT. Its protein product is CASGQGMAKAFF.